Listed below are T cell receptor beta chains from one sample, sequenced in a study of blood T cell repertoires in COVID-19. Clones were read by immunoSEQ multiplex PCR, and TCRdb kept only the in-frame ones, dropping some. The sample holds about 310,000 clones, around nine tenths seen once. The sequencing sample was made of PBMCs or T cells enriched from blood (not recorded which). The receptors stem from a woman in her twenties or thirties who had recovered from COVID-19. Each CDR3 is given with its conserved first and last residue. A D gene is named only where the DNA matches it firmly.

CDR3 protein: CSASEQGRHTEAFF
CDR3 DNA: TGCAGTGCTAGTGAACAGGGGAGGCACACTGAAGCTTTCTTT
J gene: TRBJ1-1
D gene: TRBD1
V gene: TRBV20-1

CDR3 protein: CASRQAGGPYNEQFF
CDR3 DNA: TGTGCCAGCAGACAAGCGGGAGGGCCCTACAATGAGCAGTTCTTC
J gene: TRBJ2-1
D gene: TRBD2
V gene: TRBV7-9

CDR3 protein: CASSLVWGNTEAFF
CDR3 DNA: TGTGCCAGCAGCTTAGTTTGGGGCAACACTGAAGCTTTCTTT
J gene: TRBJ1-1
D gene: .
V gene: TRBV7-9

CDR3 protein: CATSRFRGGLGANVLTF
CDR3 DNA: TGTGCCACCAGCAGATTCAGAGGGGGTCTGGGGGCCAACGTCCTGACTTTC
J gene: TRBJ2-6
D gene: .
V gene: TRBV15

CDR3 protein: CASSPTGTSISRSGNTIYF
CDR3 DNA: TGTGCCAGCTCCCCGACCGGGACATCTATTTCTCGCTCTGGAAACACCATATATTTT
J gene: TRBJ1-3
D gene: .
V gene: TRBV18

CDR3 protein: CASSLMNPGQGPGNTIYF
CDR3 DNA: TGTGCCAGCAGCCTTATGAATCCGGGACAGGGGCCAGGAAACACCATATATTTT
J gene: TRBJ1-3
D gene: TRBD1
V gene: TRBV7-2

CDR3 protein: CASSNFRQGADPEAFF
CDR3 DNA: TGTGCCAGTAGTAACTTCCGACAGGGGGCGGATCCTGAAGCTTTCTTT
J gene: TRBJ1-1
D gene: TRBD1
V gene: TRBV19

CDR3 protein: CASSRSAGGPEEQYF
CDR3 DNA: TGTGCCAGCAGCCGGTCGGCGGGAGGGCCTGAGGAGCAGTACTTC
J gene: TRBJ2-7
D gene: TRBD2
V gene: TRBV7-2

CDR3 protein: CASSQRTGNYGYTF
CDR3 DNA: TGTGCCAGCAGCCAGCGGACAGGGAACTATGGCTACACCTTC
J gene: TRBJ1-2
D gene: TRBD1
V gene: TRBV7-8

CDR3 protein: CASSLSDIMSSYNEQFF
CDR3 DNA: TGTGCCAGCAGCCTTTCAGACATTATGAGCTCCTACAATGAGCAGTTCTTC
J gene: TRBJ2-1
D gene: .
V gene: TRBV11-2

CDR3 protein: CASSLAGDGTGELFF
CDR3 DNA: TGTGCCAGCAGCTTAGCAGGAGACGGCACCGGGGAGCTGTTTTTT
J gene: TRBJ2-2
D gene: .
V gene: TRBV7-9

CDR3 protein: CASSTLAGGPSYNEQFF
CDR3 DNA: TGTGCCAGCAGCACACTAGCGGGAGGACCGTCCTACAATGAGCAGTTCTTC
J gene: TRBJ2-1
D gene: TRBD2
V gene: TRBV5-6

CDR3 protein: CATSISLLGTEPYEQYF
CDR3 DNA: TGTGCCACCAGCATAAGTCTATTAGGGACAGAGCCCTACGAGCAGTACTTC
J gene: TRBJ2-7
D gene: TRBD1
V gene: TRBV15

CDR3 protein: CASSQLAGRLSDTQYF
CDR3 DNA: TGTGCCAGCAGCCAATTAGCGGGAAGATTATCAGATACGCAGTATTTT
J gene: TRBJ2-3
D gene: TRBD2
V gene: TRBV4-2

CDR3 protein: CASSLELAGSYEQYF
CDR3 DNA: TGTGCCAGCAGCTTAGAACTAGCGGGAAGCTACGAGCAGTACTTC
J gene: TRBJ2-7
D gene: TRBD2
V gene: TRBV11-2

CDR3 protein: CASSPQTGWGEQFF
CDR3 DNA: TGTGCCAGCAGCCCTCAAACAGGGTGGGGTGAGCAGTTCTTC
J gene: TRBJ2-1
D gene: .
V gene: TRBV7-2

CDR3 protein: CASSLVAGTPYEQYF
CDR3 DNA: TGTGCCAGCAGCCTAGTCGCGGGGACCCCCTACGAGCAGTACTTC
J gene: TRBJ2-7
D gene: .
V gene: TRBV28

CDR3 protein: CASRDRDHEQYF
CDR3 DNA: TGTGCCAGTAGGGACAGGGACCACGAGCAGTACTTC
J gene: TRBJ2-7
D gene: TRBD1
V gene: TRBV19

CDR3 protein: CASSKTMTSGRKDTQYF
CDR3 DNA: TGTGCCAGCAGCAAGACCATGACTAGCGGGAGGAAGGATACGCAGTATTTT
J gene: TRBJ2-3
D gene: TRBD2
V gene: TRBV7-3

CDR3 protein: CASSAHVRLAGFAYEQYF
CDR3 DNA: TGCGCCAGCAGCGCGCACGTCAGACTAGCGGGATTCGCCTACGAGCAGTACTTC
J gene: TRBJ2-7
D gene: TRBD2
V gene: TRBV5-1

CDR3 protein: CASSYEADYEQYF
CDR3 DNA: TGTGCCAGCAGTTACGAGGCAGACTACGAGCAGTACTTC
J gene: TRBJ2-7
D gene: .
V gene: TRBV6-5

CDR3 protein: CASSRDRGNNSPLHF
CDR3 DNA: TGCGCCAGCAGCCGGGACAGGGGGAATAATTCACCCCTCCACTTT
J gene: TRBJ1-6
D gene: TRBD1
V gene: TRBV5-1

CDR3 protein: CASSLQNAGELFF
CDR3 DNA: TGTGCCAGCAGTTTGCAGAATGCCGGGGAGCTGTTTTTT
J gene: TRBJ2-2
D gene: .
V gene: TRBV27

CDR3 protein: CASSPLLSGELFF
CDR3 DNA: TGTGCCAGCAGCCCACTACTCTCCGGGGAGCTGTTTTTT
J gene: TRBJ2-2
D gene: .
V gene: TRBV3-1/TRBV3-2

CDR3 protein: CASSIGRMTGNYGYTF
CDR3 DNA: TGTGCCAGTAGTATAGGGCGAATGACAGGGAACTATGGCTACACCTTC
J gene: TRBJ1-2
D gene: TRBD1
V gene: TRBV19

CDR3 protein: CASSQNGQSPFKQYF
CDR3 DNA: TGTGCCAGCAGCCAGAATGGACAGAGCCCGTTTAAGCAGTACTTC
J gene: TRBJ2-7
D gene: .
V gene: TRBV3-1/TRBV3-2

CDR3 protein: CASSESNGDYGYTF
CDR3 DNA: TGCGCCAGCAGTGAGTCGAACGGTGACTATGGCTACACCTTC
J gene: TRBJ1-2
D gene: .
V gene: TRBV10-1

CDR3 protein: CASSLDRGGQTYNEQFF
CDR3 DNA: TGTGCCAGCAGCCTCGACAGGGGGGGACAGACCTACAATGAGCAGTTCTTC
J gene: TRBJ2-1
D gene: TRBD1
V gene: TRBV9

CDR3 protein: CASSLLASGNYEQYF
CDR3 DNA: TGTGCCAGCAGCTTACTGGCTAGCGGAAACTACGAGCAGTACTTC
J gene: TRBJ2-7
D gene: TRBD2
V gene: TRBV7-2

CDR3 protein: CASSLGGRMNYGYTF
CDR3 DNA: TGTGCCAGCAGCTTGGGGGGGCGGATGAACTATGGCTACACCTTC
J gene: TRBJ1-2
D gene: .
V gene: TRBV7-9

CDR3 protein: CASSSGRTGNYGYTF
CDR3 DNA: TGTGCCAGCAGCTCTGGACGGACAGGGAACTATGGCTACACCTTC
J gene: TRBJ1-2
D gene: TRBD1
V gene: TRBV7-3